This T cell receptor (beta chain) came from a study of blood T cell repertoires in COVID-19. Study-wide context: Sites in the United States, Italy and Spain provided acute and convalescent COVID-19 samples.

V was cut by 0 bases and J by 4 bases, with 13 bases left in between. This CDR3 has 15 amino acids. CDR1 is SGHNT and CDR2 is YYREEE in the germline V gene (reference sequence). This clone has just one count. In the source study's methods: Reference gene primer amplification gave estimated nucleated cell counts. Libraries were prepared by immunoSEQ multiplex PCR; TCRdb keeps only in-frame clonotypes and omits some of them. V and J calls and clone size are those listed in that table; D and trimming were worked out from the DNA. The sample has about 100,000 clones; 80% to 95% are singletons. Input material: peripheral blood. The TCR was taken from a man aged 60 to 69 with acute or convalescent COVID-19. The chain links TRBV5-4 to TRBJ2-5, with D perhaps TRBD2 (7 bases). CDR3 sequence reads: CASSLAGGRRETQYF. The CDR3 DNA reads as TGTGCCAGCAGCTTGGCCGGGGGGCGCAGAGAGACCCAGTACTTC.